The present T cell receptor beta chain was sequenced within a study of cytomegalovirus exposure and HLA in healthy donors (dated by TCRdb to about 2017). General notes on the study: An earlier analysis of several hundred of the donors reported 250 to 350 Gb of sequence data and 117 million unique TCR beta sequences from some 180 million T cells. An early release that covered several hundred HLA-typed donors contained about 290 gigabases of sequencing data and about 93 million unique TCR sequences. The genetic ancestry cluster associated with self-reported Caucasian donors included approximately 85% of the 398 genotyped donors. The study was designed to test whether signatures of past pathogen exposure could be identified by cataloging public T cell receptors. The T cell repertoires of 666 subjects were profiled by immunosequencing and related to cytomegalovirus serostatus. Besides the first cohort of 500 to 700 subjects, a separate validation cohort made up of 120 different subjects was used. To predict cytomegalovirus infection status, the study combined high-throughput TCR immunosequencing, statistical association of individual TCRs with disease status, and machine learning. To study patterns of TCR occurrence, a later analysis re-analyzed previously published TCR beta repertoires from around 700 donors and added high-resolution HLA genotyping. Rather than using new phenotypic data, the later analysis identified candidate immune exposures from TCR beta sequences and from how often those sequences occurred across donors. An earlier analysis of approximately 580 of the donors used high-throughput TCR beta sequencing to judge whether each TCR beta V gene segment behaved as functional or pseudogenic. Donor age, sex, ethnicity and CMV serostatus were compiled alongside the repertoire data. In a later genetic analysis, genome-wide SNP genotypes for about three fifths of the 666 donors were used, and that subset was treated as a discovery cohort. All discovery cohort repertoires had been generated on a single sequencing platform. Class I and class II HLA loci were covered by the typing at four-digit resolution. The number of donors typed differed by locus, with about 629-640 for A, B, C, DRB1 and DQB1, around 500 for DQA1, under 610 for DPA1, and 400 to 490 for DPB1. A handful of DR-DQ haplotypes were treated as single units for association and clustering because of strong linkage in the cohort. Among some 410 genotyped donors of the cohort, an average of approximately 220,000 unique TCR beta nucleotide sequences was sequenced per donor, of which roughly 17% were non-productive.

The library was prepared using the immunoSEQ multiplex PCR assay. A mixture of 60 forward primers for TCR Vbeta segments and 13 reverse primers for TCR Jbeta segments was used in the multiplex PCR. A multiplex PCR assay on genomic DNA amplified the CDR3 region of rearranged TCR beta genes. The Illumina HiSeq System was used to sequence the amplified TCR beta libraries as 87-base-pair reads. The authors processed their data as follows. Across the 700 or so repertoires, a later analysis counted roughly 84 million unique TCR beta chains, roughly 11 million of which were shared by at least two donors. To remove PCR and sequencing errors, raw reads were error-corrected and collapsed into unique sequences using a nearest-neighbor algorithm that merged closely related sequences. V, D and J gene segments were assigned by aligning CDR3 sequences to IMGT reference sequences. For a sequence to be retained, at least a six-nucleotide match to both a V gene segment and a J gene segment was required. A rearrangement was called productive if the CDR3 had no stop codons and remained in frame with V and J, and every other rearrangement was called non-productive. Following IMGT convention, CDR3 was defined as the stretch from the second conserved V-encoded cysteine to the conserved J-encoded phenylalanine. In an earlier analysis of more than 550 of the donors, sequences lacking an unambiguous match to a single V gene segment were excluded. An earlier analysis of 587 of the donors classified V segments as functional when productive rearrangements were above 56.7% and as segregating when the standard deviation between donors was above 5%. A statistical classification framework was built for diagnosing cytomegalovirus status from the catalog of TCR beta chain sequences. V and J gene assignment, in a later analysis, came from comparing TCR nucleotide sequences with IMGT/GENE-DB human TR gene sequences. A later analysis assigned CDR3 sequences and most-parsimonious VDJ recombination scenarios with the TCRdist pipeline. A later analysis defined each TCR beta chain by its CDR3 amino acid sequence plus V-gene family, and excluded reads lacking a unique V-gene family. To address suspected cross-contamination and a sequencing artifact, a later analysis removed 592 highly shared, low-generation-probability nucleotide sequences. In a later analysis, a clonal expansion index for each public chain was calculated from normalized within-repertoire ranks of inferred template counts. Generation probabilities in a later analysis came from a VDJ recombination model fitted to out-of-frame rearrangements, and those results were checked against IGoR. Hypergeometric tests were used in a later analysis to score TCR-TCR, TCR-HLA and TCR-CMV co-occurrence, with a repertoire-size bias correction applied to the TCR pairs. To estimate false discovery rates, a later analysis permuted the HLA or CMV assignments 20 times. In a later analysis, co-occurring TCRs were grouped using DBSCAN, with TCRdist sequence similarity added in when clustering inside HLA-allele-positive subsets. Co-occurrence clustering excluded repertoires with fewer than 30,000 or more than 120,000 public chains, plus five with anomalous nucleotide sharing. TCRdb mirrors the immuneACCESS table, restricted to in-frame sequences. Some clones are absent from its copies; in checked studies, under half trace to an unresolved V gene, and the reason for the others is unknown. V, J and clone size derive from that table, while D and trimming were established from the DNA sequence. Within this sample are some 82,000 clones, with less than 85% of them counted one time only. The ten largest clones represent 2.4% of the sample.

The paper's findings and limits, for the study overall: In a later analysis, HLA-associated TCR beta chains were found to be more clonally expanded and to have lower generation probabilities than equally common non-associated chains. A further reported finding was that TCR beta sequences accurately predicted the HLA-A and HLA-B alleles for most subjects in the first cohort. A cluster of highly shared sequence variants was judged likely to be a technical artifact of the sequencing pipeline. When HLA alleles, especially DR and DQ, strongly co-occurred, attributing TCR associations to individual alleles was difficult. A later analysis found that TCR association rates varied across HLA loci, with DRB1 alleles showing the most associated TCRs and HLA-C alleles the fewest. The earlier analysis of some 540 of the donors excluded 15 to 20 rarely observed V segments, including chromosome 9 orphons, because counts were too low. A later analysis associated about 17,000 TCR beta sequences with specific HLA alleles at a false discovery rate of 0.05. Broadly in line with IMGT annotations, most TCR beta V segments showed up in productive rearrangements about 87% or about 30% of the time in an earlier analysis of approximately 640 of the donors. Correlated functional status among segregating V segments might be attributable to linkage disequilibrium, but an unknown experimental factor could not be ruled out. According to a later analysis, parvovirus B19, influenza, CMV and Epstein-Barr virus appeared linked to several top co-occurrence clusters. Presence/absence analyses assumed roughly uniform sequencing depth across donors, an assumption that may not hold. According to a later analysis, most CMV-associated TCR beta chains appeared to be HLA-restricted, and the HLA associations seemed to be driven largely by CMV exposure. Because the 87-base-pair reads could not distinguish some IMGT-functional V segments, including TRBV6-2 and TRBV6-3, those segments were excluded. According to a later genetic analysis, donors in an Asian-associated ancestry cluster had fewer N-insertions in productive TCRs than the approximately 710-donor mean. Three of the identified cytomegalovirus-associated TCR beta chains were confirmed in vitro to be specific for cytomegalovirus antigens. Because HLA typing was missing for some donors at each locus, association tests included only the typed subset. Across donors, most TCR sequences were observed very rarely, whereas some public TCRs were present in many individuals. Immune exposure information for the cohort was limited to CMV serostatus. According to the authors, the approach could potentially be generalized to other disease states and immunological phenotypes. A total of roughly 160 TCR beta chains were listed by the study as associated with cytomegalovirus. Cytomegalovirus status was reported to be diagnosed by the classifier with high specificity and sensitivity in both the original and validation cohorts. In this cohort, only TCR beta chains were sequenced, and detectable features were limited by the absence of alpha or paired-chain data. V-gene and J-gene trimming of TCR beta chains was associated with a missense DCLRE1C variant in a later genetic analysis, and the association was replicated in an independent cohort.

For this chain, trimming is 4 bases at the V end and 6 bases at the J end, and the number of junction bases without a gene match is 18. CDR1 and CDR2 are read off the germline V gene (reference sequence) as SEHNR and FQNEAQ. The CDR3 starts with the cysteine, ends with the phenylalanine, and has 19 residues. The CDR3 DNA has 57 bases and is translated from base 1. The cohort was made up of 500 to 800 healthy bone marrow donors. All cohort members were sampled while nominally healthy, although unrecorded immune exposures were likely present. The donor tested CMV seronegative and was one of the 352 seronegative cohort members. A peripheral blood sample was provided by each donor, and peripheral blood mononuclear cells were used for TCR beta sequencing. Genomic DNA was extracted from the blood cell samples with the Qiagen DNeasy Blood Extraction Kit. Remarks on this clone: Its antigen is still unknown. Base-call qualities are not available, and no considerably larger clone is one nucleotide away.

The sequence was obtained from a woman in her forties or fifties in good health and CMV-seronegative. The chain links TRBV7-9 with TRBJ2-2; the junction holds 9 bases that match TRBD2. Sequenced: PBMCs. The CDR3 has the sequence CASSSKRPLRGGEAGELFF. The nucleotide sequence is TGTGCCAGCAGCTCGAAACGACCCCTGCGGGGGGGAGAGGCCGGGGAGCTGTTTTTT. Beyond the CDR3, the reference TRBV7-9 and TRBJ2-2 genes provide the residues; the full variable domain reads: DTGVSQNPRHKITKRGQNVTFRCDPISEHNRLYWYRQTLGQGPEFLTYFQNEAQLEKSRLLSDRFSAERPKGSFSTLEIQRTEQGDSAMYLCASSSKRPLRGGEAGELFFGEGSRLTVL.